The 8 T cell receptor beta chains listed next were all sequenced from one sample in a study of T cell responses to AZD1222 COVID-19 vaccine (dated by TCRdb to about 2021). The library was built by means of the immunoSEQ multiplex PCR assay. TCRdb's version of the immuneACCESS table is confined to in-frame rearrangements and falls short of the full clone set. An unresolved V gene accounts for under half of the shortfall where checked; the remainder is of unknown origin. In all, the sample holds about 45,000 clones, and 80% to 90% of those were seen once. 0.95% to 1.3% of the sample is in the top ten clones. This specimen's time point label, interpreted: about 28 days (+/-7) after the second vaccine dose. This material consisted of peripheral blood, taken 28 days after the second AZD1222 dose. The receptors stem from an adult who received the AZD1222 COVID-19 vaccine.

The rearrangement links TRBV10-2 to TRBJ2-7; TRBD1 aligns across 12 bases. Per germline, CDR1 WSHSY and CDR2 SAAADI. With V trimmed by 4 bases and J by 2 bases, 6 bases remained unmatched. This CDR3 is 16 amino acids long. The chain's CDR3 is CASSGGTGGPTYEQYF. Written as DNA, the CDR3 is TGCGCCAGCAGTGGAGGGACAGGGGGCCCTACCTACGAGCAGTACTTC.

This sequence joins TRBV9 and TRBJ2-5; 8 bases fit TRBD1. The J segment lost 5 bases and the V segment lost 4 bases, leaving 4 bases of the junction unmatched. The CDR3 extends over 13 amino acids. Germline CDR1 and CDR2: SGDLS and YYNGEE. In DNA form, the CDR3 reads TGTGCCAGCAGCACAGGGGGAACGGAGACCCAGTACTTC. Encoded protein: CASSTGGTETQYF.

The chain has TRBV6-5 and TRBJ2-7; 13 bases are shared with TRBD2. V was clipped by 5 bases and J by 5 bases; unmatched bases: 6. Germline V lookup: CDR1 MNHEY, CDR2 SVGAGI. The CDR3 is 15 amino acids. CDR3 in amino acids: CASSPLAGGPNEQYF. The CDR3 region has the DNA TGTGCCAGCAGTCCACTAGCGGGAGGGCCCAACGAGCAGTACTTC.

The chain links TRBV29-1 to TRBJ1-1; tentative D call: TRBD1 (5 bases). The length of the CDR3 is 13 residues. With 4 bases removed from V and 1 base from J, the gap between germline ends came to 10 bases. The germline V gene encodes CDR1 SQVTM and CDR2 ANQGSEA. CDR3 bases: TGCAGCGTTGGGGGGGGTGGGAACACTGAAGCTTTCTTT. It codes for CSVGGGGNTEAFF.

The V call is TRBV11-1, the J call TRBJ1-1; D is uncertain. The V and J ends lost 3 bases and 2 bases respectively, with 7 bases between them. CDR1 is SGHAT, CDR2 FQDESV, per germline (reference sequence). The length of the CDR3 is 13 residues. CDR3 region: CASSFHINTEAFF. CDR3 coding DNA: TGTGCCAGCAGCTTTCACATTAACACTGAAGCTTTCTTT.

The chain carries TRBV2 and TRBJ2-3; tentatively, D is TRBD1 (6 bases). The V gene's germline CDR1 is SNHLY and CDR2 FYNNEI. The V and J ends lost 4 bases and 0 bases respectively, with 11 bases between them. The CDR3 has 15 residues. The CDR3 here is CASSAGQQSTDTQYF. The CDR3 DNA reads TGTGCCAGCAGTGCCGGACAGCAGAGCACAGATACGCAGTATTTT.

The chain recombines TRBV7-2 with TRBJ1-3, with a possible D match to TRBD1 (6 bases). There are 17 residues in the CDR3. V was trimmed by 6 bases and J by 0 bases, leaving 18 bases between them. Germline values: CDR1 SGHTA, CDR2 FQGNSA. CDR3 coding DNA: TGTGCCAGCAGACTTAGCACCCGGGGGCACTCTGGAAACACCATATATTTT. Protein sequence: CASRLSTRGHSGNTIYF.

The chain employs TRBV7-9 and TRBJ1-3, with D tentatively TRBD1 (5 bases). The germline gives CDR1 SEHNR, CDR2 FQNEAQ (reference sequence). Trimming cost V 5 bases and J 0 bases, with 14 bases left between them. The CDR3 is 16 amino acids. The CDR3: CASSLTDTSSGNTIYF. CDR3 in DNA: TGTGCCAGCAGCCTCACGGACACGAGCTCTGGAAACACCATATATTTT.